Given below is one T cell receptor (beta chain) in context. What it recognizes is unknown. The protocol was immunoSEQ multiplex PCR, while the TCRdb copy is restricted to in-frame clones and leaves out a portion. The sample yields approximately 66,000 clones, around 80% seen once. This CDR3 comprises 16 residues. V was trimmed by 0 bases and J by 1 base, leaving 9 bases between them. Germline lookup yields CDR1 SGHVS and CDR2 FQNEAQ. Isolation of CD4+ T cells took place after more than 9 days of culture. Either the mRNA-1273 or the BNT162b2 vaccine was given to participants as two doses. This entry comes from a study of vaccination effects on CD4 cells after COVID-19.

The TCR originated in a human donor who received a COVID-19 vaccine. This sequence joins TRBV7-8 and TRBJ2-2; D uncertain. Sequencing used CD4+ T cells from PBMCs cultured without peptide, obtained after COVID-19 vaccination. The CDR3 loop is CASSLAGPKNTGELFF. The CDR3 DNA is TGTGCCAGCAGCTTAGCCGGACCGAAGAACACCGGGGAGCTGTTTTTT.